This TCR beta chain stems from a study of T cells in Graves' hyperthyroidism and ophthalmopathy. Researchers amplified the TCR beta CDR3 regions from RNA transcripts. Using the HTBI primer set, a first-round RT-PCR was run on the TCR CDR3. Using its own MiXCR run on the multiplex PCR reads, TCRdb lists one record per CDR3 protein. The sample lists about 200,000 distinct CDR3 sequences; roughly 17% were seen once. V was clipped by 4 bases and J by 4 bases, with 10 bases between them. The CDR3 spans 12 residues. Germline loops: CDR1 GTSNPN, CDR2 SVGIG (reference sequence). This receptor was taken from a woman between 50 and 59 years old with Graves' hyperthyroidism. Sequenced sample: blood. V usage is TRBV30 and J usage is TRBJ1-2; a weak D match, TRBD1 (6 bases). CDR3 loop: CAWIQGFYGYTF. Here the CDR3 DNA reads TGTGCCTGGATACAGGGATTCTATGGCTACACCTTC.